This T cell receptor beta chain was recorded in a study of cytomegalovirus exposure and HLA in healthy donors. The wider study: The approximately 110 validation repertoires used a platform that matched the one used for the approximately 670 first-cohort repertoires, as a later analysis reported. General observations from the study: Specificity for CMV antigens was confirmed in vitro for a few of the CMV-associated chains. The authors enumerated 150 to 200 TCR beta chains as linked to cytomegalovirus.

Worth noting for this clone: Its antigen is as yet unknown.

This CDR3 contains 14 residues. V was clipped by 6 bases and J by 4 bases; unmatched bases: 5. Germline CDR1 reads SGHTA; CDR2 reads FQGNSA. The data were produced by immunoSEQ multiplex PCR, yet TCRdb's version contains in-frame clones alone and is incomplete. The data hold 100,000 to 150,000 clones, with about 96% observed a single time. The sample consisted of PBMCs. V is TRBV7-2 and J is TRBJ2-3, with 9 bases identical to TRBD2. This clonotype was obtained from a man in his late teens or twenties in good health and CMV-seronegative. CDR3 in amino acids: CASSAGGWPDTQYF. The CDR3 bases are TGTGCCAGCAGTGCGGGAGGGTGGCCAGATACGCAGTATTTT.